This note documents a single T cell receptor beta chain sequence. Its antigen remains unidentified. The CDR3 contains 15 residues. Trimming cost V 4 bases and J 7 bases, with 17 bases left between them. The V gene's germline CDR1 is MNHEY and CDR2 SMNVEV (reference sequence). TCRdb re-derived calls from the reads in MiXCR, one entry per CDR3 protein. This table has 100,000 to 120,000 distinct CDR3 sequences, over 30% appearing once. This record belongs to a study of T cell repertoires in cytomegalovirus infection. Whole-study results and caveats: It was HLA-C-restricted CMV-specific TCR beta clonotypes that dominated the response ex vivo.

The receptor comes from a human donor in good health (CMV status not recorded). Some clones in this sample may be carry-over from other donors' samples. The chain has TRBV27 and TRBJ1-3, with D perhaps matching TRBD1 (5 bases). This sample comprised CD8+ T cells from cultured PBMCs, obtained from culture after CMV antigen stimulation. The CDR3 DNA is TGTGCCAGCAGTTCAAATCCAGTTGGGGGGAACACCATATATTTT. Protein product: CASSSNPVGGNTIYF.